This passage covers 5 T cell receptor beta chains from one sample sequenced in a study of T cell responses to AZD1222 COVID-19 vaccine. This table comes from immunoSEQ multiplex PCR, and its TCRdb copy is limited to in-frame clones, with some not included. The data contain tens of thousands of clones, 80% to 95% of them singletons. Source: peripheral blood, taken 28 days after the second AZD1222 dose. The source of these receptors is an adult who received the AZD1222 COVID-19 vaccine.

This chain joins TRBV9 and TRBJ2-3, with 7 bases that match TRBD2. CDR1 SGDLS and CDR2 YYNGEE come from the germline V gene. V lost 0 bases to trimming and J lost 3 bases; unmatched junction nucleotides: 10. CDR3 length: 17 residues. CDR3 DNA sequence: TGTGCCAGCAGCGTAGGGGGATCAGCGGGGTGGACAGATACGCAGTATTTT. This sequence encodes CASSVGGSAGWTDTQYF.

The rearrangement uses TRBV30 and TRBJ2-7, with 11 positions matching TRBD1. The CDR3 is made up of 14 amino acids. Trimming removed 3 bases from V and 7 bases from J; junction bases left unmatched: 8. Germline lookup yields CDR1 GTSNPN and CDR2 SVGIG (reference sequence). The CDR3 is CAWRVQGQGVEQYF. Here the CDR3 DNA reads TGTGCCTGGAGGGTACAGGGACAGGGGGTTGAGCAGTACTTC.

CDR3 coding DNA: TGTGCCAGCTCACCAAACGGGTCTAATGAAAAACTGTTTTTT. Its protein product is CASSPNGSNEKLFF. The genes are TRBV18 and TRBJ1-4; D is unresolved. The CDR3 is 14 residues long. Germline lookup yields CDR1 KGHSH and CDR2 LQKENI. V lost 2 bases to trimming and J lost 3 bases, with 7 bases between them.

The V and J genes are TRBV6-5 and TRBJ1-5, with 7 bases matching TRBD1. V trimming: 6 bases; J trimming: 1 base; junction bases outside the gene matches: 6. Germline CDR1 is MNHEY and CDR2 is SVGAGI. CDR3 length equals 15 residues. CDR3: CASRLSGGSNQPQHF. CDR3 nucleotides: TGTGCCAGCAGATTATCAGGGGGAAGCAATCAGCCCCAGCATTTT.

The chain couples TRBV7-8 to TRBJ2-7; 9 nucleotides align to TRBD1. Trimming took 2 bases from V and 10 from J; bases not matched to a gene: 6. Germline V lookup: CDR1 SGHVS, CDR2 FQNEAQ. The CDR3 has 13 amino acids. The CDR3 protein is CASSLRRDRDQYF. The DNA for the CDR3 is TGTGCCAGCAGCTTACGCCGGGACAGGGATCAGTACTTC.